Presented here are 5 T cell receptor beta chains from one specimen sequenced in a study of a mutant IDH1 vaccine in newly diagnosed glioma. Clones were read by immunoSEQ multiplex PCR, and TCRdb kept only the in-frame ones, dropping some. The sample comprises 23,000 or so clones, 91% of which are singletons, and over 9% rests with the top ten. The time point was: baseline, week 1 (first vaccination visit). Treatment meaning: pre-vaccination baseline after standard-of-care therapy. The sequenced sample was PBMCs, obtained from a glioma patient treated with radiotherapy, temozolomide or both. The receptors were sampled from a man aged 30-40 years with glioma.

This chain joins TRBV6-5 and TRBJ2-7; the match to TRBD2 covers 7 bases. The germline V gene has CDR1 MNHEY and CDR2 SVGAGI. The V gene end was trimmed by 5 bases and the J gene end by 4 bases; junction bases not matched to a gene: 8. The CDR3 runs 14 residues. CDR3 nucleotides: TGTGCCAGCAGTCAGTCGGCGGGAGCTTACGAGCAGTACTTC. This encodes CASSQSAGAYEQYF.

This chain joins TRBV25-1 and TRBJ2-3; 10 bases match TRBD2. The CDR3 sequence is 14 residues long. Trimming took 5 bases from V and 5 from J; bases not matched to a gene: 4. Looked up from germline, CDR1 is MGHDK and CDR2 is SYGVNS. The CDR3 nucleotides are TGTGCCAGCAGTCTAGCGGGAGACAAAGATACGCAGTATTTT. Translated: CASSLAGDKDTQYF.

CDR3 nucleotides: TGTGCCAGCAGCTTAGATTATGCCGGGAGATCTGCAGATACGCAGTATTTT. It encodes CASSLDYAGRSADTQYF. The genes are TRBV7-9 and TRBJ2-3; TRBD2 is a possible D gene (6 bases). The CDR3 has 17 amino acids. Per the germline V gene, CDR1 is SEHNR and CDR2 is FQNEAQ (reference sequence). Trimming left V 1 base short and J 4 bases short, with 18 bases between.

The chain employs TRBV10-3 and TRBJ2-3, with 7 bases aligning to TRBD1. V was pared by 10 bases and J by 4 bases, with 8 bases of the junction left unmatched. The V gene's germline CDR1 is ENHRY and CDR2 SYGVKD. This CDR3 region has 13 residues. CDR3 in amino acids: CATEPDRADTQYF. The CDR3 region has the DNA TGTGCCACGGAACCTGACAGGGCAGATACGCAGTATTTT.

This chain joins TRBV6-4 and TRBJ1-6, with 7 positions matching TRBD1. Trimming cost V 3 bases and J 8 bases; bases outside gene matches: 4. The CDR3 extends over 14 amino acids. Germline CDR1 MRHNA, CDR2 SNTAGT. The CDR3 here is CASSETGFDSPLHF. The CDR3 coding sequence is TGTGCCAGCAGTGAGACAGGGTTTGATTCACCCCTCCACTTT.